These 3 T cell receptor beta chains share one sample of origin, sequenced in a study of T cells in Graves' hyperthyroidism and ophthalmopathy. Using RNA transcripts as the source, TCR beta CDR3 regions were amplified. In the first-round RT-PCR of the TCR CDR3, the HTBI primer set was used. TCRdb reprocessed the multiplex PCR reads via MiXCR and lists one record per CDR3 protein. The sample has fewer than 400,000 distinct CDR3 sequences, around an eighth seen once. The specimen sequenced was blood. These receptors all come from a man in his forties or fifties with Graves' ophthalmopathy.

On this clonotype itself: This may be a read error: a much more frequent sequence differs by one nucleotide. This chain uses TRBV29-1 with TRBJ2-1; 8 nucleotides match TRBD1. Germline values: CDR1 SQVTM, CDR2 ANQGSEA. Trimming took 8 bases from V and 7 from J; bases not matched to a gene: 10. CDR3 length: 13 residues. CDR3 amino acids: CSMKDRVLNEQFF. DNA for the CDR3: TGCAGCATGAAGGACAGGGTATTAAATGAGCAGTTCTTC.

The chain combines TRBV7-2 with TRBJ2-5; TRBD2 is a possible D gene (5 bases). Trimming removed 3 bases from V and 4 bases from J, with 12 bases in between. The CDR3 runs to 14 residues. Germline V gene lookup returns CDR1 SGHTA and CDR2 FQGNSA. The CDR3 sequence: CASSLASTLETQYF. CDR3 DNA sequence: TGTGCCAGCAGCTTGGCTAGCACTCTAGAGACCCAGTACTTC.

This clonotype occurred once. The chain links TRBV2 to TRBJ1-1; D uncertain. CDR1 and CDR2 (germline): SNHLY, FYNNEI. Trimming removed 4 bases at V and 1 base at J, with 10 bases between. This CDR3 spans 14 amino acids. The CDR3 nucleotides are TGTGCCAGCAGTGTAAACTGGGGGAACACTGAAGCTTTCTTT. Its translation: CASSVNWGNTEAFF.